The T cell receptor beta chain under discussion was sequenced for a study of Ad26.COV2.S vaccination and SARS-CoV-2 variants. Study details: As a participant in COV1001, the donor was in the Ad26.COV2.S trial arm. Intramuscularly, Ad26.COV2.S was given either once or twice, 56 days apart.

Treatment reported: 15 to 20 received Ad26.COV2.S at low or high dose, single or two shots; about 5 received placebo; per-sample allocation not given. The investigators took samples on day 63 after the first vaccine or placebo injection. An 18-55-year-old adult in Boston served as donor. Wuhan-strain SARS-CoV-2 spike was expressed by the Ad26 vector that made up the vaccine. Assay: immunoSEQ multiplex PCR; the TCRdb copy retains only in-frame clones and omits some. The sample lists about 330,000 clones, 90% seen once, with around 5.5% in the top ten. This specimen consisted of peripheral blood, obtained in a trial of Ad26.COV2.S vaccine versus placebo. This clonotype was obtained from a person aged 18-65 years who received the Ad26.COV2.S COVID-19 vaccine or a placebo.

The CDR3 region has the DNA TGTGCCAGTAGTATAGACCAGGGGGCCAGGTCGCAGCCCCAGCATTTT. It specifies CASSIDQGARSQPQHF. The rearrangement joins TRBV19 to TRBJ1-5; 8 bases agree with TRBD1. This CDR3 is built from 16 residues. Germline V CDR1 and CDR2: LNHDA, SQIVND (reference sequence). With V trimmed by 0 bases and J by 7 bases, 8 bases remained unmatched.